The source of this T cell receptor beta chain is a study of regulatory T cells in long-lasting Graves disease. Overall study results and limits: Persistent disease preferred TRBV28, TRBJ1-2 and TRBJ2-5; new disease, TRBV20-1 and TRBJ2-1. Shared public clonotypes totalled fewer than 3,000 in persistent patients, compared with about 960 in new patients.

This clonotype appeared many times. What it binds is not known. CDR3-region Arm-PCR and iRepertoire HTBI primers produced the TCR beta libraries. TCRdb passed the multiplex PCR reads through MiXCR, listing each CDR3 protein once. The sample carries roughly 450,000 distinct CDR3 sequences, around 20% recorded once. The CDR3 spans 15 residues. Germline CDR1 LGHDT, CDR2 YNNKEL (reference sequence). V was clipped by 5 bases and J by 4 bases; unmatched bases: 9. As for time point: persistent/refractory GD, antithyroid drugs over 5 years with positive TRAb. PBMCs provided the RNA from which the TCR library was made. The authors drew patients from an endocrinology department in Xi'an, China. Each patient gave approximately 8.8 milliliters of EDTA-anticoagulated peripheral blood.

The sample was peripheral blood mononuclear cells (PBMCs), taken when the disease was refractory, from a patient treated with antithyroid drugs. This chain uses TRBV3-1 with TRBJ2-5; 8 bases align to TRBD1. The source is a female donor with Graves disease. The CDR3 DNA follows: TGTGCCAGCAGCACCGGACAGGGAAAGGGAGAGACCCAGTACTTC. It encodes CASSTGQGKGETQYF.